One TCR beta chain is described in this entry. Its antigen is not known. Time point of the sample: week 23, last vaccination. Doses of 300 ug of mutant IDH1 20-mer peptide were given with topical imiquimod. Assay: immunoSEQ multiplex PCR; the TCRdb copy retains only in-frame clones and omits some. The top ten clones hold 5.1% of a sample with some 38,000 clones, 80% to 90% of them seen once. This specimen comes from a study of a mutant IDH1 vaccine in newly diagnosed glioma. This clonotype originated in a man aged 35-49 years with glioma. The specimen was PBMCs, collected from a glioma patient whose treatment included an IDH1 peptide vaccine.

CDR3 sequence (DNA): TGTGCCAGCGGGGGGAGCTCCTACGAGCAGTACTTC. It is translated as CASGGSSYEQYF. The V gene is TRBV9, the J gene TRBJ2-7; a weak D match, TRBD2 (6 bases). Trimming pared 7 bases from V and 0 bases from J, leaving 8 bases between. This CDR3 spans 12 amino acids. Germline CDR1 reads SGDLS; CDR2 reads YYNGEE. The complete variable domain, with remaining parts taken from reference TRBV9 and TRBJ2-7, reads DSGVTQTPKHLITATGQRVTLRCSPRSGDLSVYWYQQSLDQGLQFLIQYYNGEERAKGNILERFSAQQFPDLHSELNLSSLELGDSALYFCASGGSSYEQYFGPGTRLTVT.